The clone carrying this TCR beta chain was seen repeatedly, ten times or more. What it binds is not known. Constant-region reverse primers amplified full-length variable regions, followed by semi-nested Nested Universal Primer A PCR. Each CDR3 protein is one row after TCRdb ran MiXCR on the 5' RACE reads. The sample holds tens of thousands of distinct CDR3 sequences, less than 35% seen once. Germline-derived CDR1 and CDR2 are LGHNA and YNFKEQ. V lost 0 bases and J 4 bases, leaving 7 bases between the germline ends. The CDR3 has 15 amino acids. Study-wide points: Tumor memory CD4+ T cell TCR gene usage clustered with blood and lymph node memory CD4+ cells and lymph node naive CD4+ cells. Greatest tumor Treg TCR overlap was with tumor naive CD4+ cells.

Memory CD4+ T cells were sorted as CD4+CD45RO+CD25- cells. This TCR was recovered from a female donor with breast cancer. The rearrangement links TRBV4-2 to TRBJ2-6, with D unresolved. What was sequenced was memory CD4+ T cells sorted from a lymph node. Stated subset: memory CD4+ T cells, CD4+CD45RO+CD25-. The DNA for the CDR3 is TGTGCCAGCAGCCAAGATTCATCAGGGGCCAACGTCCTGACTTTC. Translation gives CASSQDSSGANVLTF.